These 10 T cell receptor beta chains came from one sample sequenced in a study of T cell responses to AZD1222 COVID-19 vaccine. Data came from immunoSEQ multiplex PCR; TCRdb stores just in-frame clones and leaves some out. This table has fewer than 150,000 clones, over 90% appearing once. Sample: peripheral blood, taken on day 0 of AZD1222 vaccination. Receptors were obtained from an adult in good health.

The CDR3 sequence is CASSPRVGTEAFF. The CDR3 region has the DNA TGTGCCAGCAGCCCCAGGGTCGGTACTGAAGCTTTCTTT. The V call is TRBV13, the J call TRBJ1-1, with D possibly matching TRBD1 (5 bases). The V end was cut by 5 bases, the J end by 5 bases, with 12 bases between. CDR1 and CDR2 from the germline V gene are PRHDT and FYEKMQ (reference sequence). CDR3 length equals 13 residues.

V usage is TRBV11-2 and J usage is TRBJ1-2; D is possibly TRBD1 (6 bases). CDR1 and CDR2 from the germline V gene are SGHAT and FQNNGV. V was trimmed by 3 bases and J by 5 bases, leaving 13 bases between them. CDR3 length: 14 amino acids. CDR3 protein: CASSFGTGRYGYTF. CDR3 DNA sequence: TGTGCCAGCAGCTTTGGTACAGGGCGGTATGGCTACACCTTC.

V gene TRBV11-2 combines with J gene TRBJ1-2; D is uncertain. Trimming removed 1 base from V and 3 bases from J, with 12 bases in between. Germline V gives CDR1 SGHAT, CDR2 FQNNGV. The CDR3 has 15 amino acids. The CDR3 region is CASSLAPGTYYGYTF. The CDR3 coding sequence is TGTGCCAGCAGCTTAGCTCCGGGAACATACTATGGCTACACCTTC.

The chain employs TRBV7-9 and TRBJ2-1, with a possible D match to TRBD1 (6 bases). The germline V and J ends were trimmed by 4 bases and 8 bases, with 18 bases remaining between them. The germline V gene encodes CDR1 SEHNR and CDR2 FQNEAQ (reference sequence). The CDR3 is 15 amino acids. The CDR3, as DNA: TGTGCCAGCAGCTCCCGCCCGGACAGCCGCCATGAGCAGTTCTTC. Amino acid sequence: CASSSRPDSRHEQFF.

The rearrangement links TRBV3-1 (or the pseudogene TRBV3-2) to TRBJ2-3; TRBD2 aligns across 7 bases. The V gene end was trimmed by 2 bases and the J gene end by 3 bases; junction bases not matched to a gene: 11. This CDR3 has 17 amino acids. Germline lookup yields CDR1 LGHDT and CDR2 YNNKEL (reference sequence). CDR3 in DNA: TGTGCCAGCAGCCAACGACGGAGCGGGGTAGGGACAGATACGCAGTATTTT. Its translation: CASSQRRSGVGTDTQYF.

The chain is built from TRBV30 and TRBJ1-3; the D gene is possibly TRBD1 (6 bases). CDR3 length: 14 residues. Germline V gene data show CDR1 as GTSNPN and CDR2 as SVGIG (reference sequence). The V and J ends lost 2 bases and 4 bases respectively, with 12 bases between them. The CDR3 loop is CAWSPGTSGNTIYF. The DNA of the CDR3 is TGTGCCTGGAGTCCAGGGACAAGCGGAAACACCATATATTTT.

This clone was observed a few times. The chain combines TRBV6-5 with TRBJ1-2; D remains ambiguous. The length of the CDR3 is 13 residues. CDR1 and CDR2 (germline): MNHEY, SVGAGI. Trimming left V 2 bases short and J 3 bases short, with 7 bases between. The CDR3 here is CASSYIQYYGYTF. As DNA, the CDR3 is TGTGCCAGCAGTTACATCCAATACTATGGCTACACCTTC.

Written as DNA, the CDR3 is TGTGCCAGCAGCAGGGCCCCGGGGCAGTCCTCCTACGAGCAGTACTTC. Its protein is CASSRAPGQSSYEQYF. The V call is TRBV9, the J call TRBJ2-7; D could derive from TRBD1 or TRBD2 (5 bases each). The CDR3 has 16 amino acids. From germline, CDR1 is SGDLS and CDR2 YYNGEE. The germline V and J ends were trimmed by 4 bases and 0 bases, with 17 bases remaining between them.

This clone appeared a single time. This rearrangement joins TRBV10-3 to TRBJ2-1; the D is unclear. Trimming left V 0 bases short and J 2 bases short, with 14 bases between. The germline V gene encodes CDR1 ENHRY and CDR2 SYGVKD. The CDR3 is 17 amino acids. In DNA form, the CDR3 reads TGTGCCATCAGTGAGTCGTCGCACGTTCGGCCCTACAATGAGCAGTTCTTC. Protein sequence: CAISESSHVRPYNEQFF.

V and J are TRBV15 and TRBJ2-7; D may correspond to TRBD1 or TRBD2 (5 bases each). Germline lookup yields CDR1 LNHNV and CDR2 YYDKDF (reference sequence). The V gene lost 3 bases and the J gene lost 4 bases, with 16 bases spanning the gap. This CDR3 has 15 residues. CDR3 in DNA: TGTGCCACCAGCAGGGCAGTGGGACCTTTATACGAGCAGTACTTC. As protein: CATSRAVGPLYEQYF.